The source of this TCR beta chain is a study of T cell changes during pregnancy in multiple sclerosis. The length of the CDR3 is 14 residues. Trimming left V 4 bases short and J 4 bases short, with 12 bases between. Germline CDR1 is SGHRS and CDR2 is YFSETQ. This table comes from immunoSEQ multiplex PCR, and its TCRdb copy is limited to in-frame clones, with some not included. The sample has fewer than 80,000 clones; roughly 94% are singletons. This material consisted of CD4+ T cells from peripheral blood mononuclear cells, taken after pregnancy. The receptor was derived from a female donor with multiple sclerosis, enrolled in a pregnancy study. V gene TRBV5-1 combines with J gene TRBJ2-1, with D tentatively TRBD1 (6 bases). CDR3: CASSLDRPYNEQFF. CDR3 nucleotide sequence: TGCGCCAGCAGCCTTGACAGGCCATACAATGAGCAGTTCTTC.